This T cell receptor beta chain was retrieved from a study of CD8 T cells in ankylosing spondylitis. TCRdb reprocessed the 5' RACE reads via MiXCR and lists one record per CDR3 protein. The sample yields fewer than 250,000 distinct CDR3 sequences, about 30% seen once. Per germline, CDR1 WSHSY and CDR2 SAAADI. Trimming pared 5 bases from V and 2 bases from J, leaving 9 bases between. This CDR3 is built from 13 residues. This clonotype was counted only a few times. The chain couples TRBV10-2 to TRBJ2-5, with a possible D match to TRBD2 (5 bases). Sequenced sample: blood, either unsorted or a sorted T cell fraction (not recorded which). This clonotype originated in a male donor with ankylosing spondylitis or in good health (not recorded which). CDR3 region: CASSFRGQETQYF. The CDR3 DNA sequence: TGCGCCAGCAGTTTTCGGGGACAAGAGACCCAGTACTTC.